Listed here are 4 T cell receptor beta chains from one sample, sequenced in a study of blood T cells in healthy people across ages. The use of a sample-barcoded 5' primer and a J-beta primer mix characterized a second PCR of about 7 to 12 cycles. Each CDR3 protein gets one entry after TCRdb re-called the 5' RACE reads with MiXCR. The sample includes 1.5 million to 2 million distinct CDR3 sequences, approximately 30% seen only once; the top ten take roughly 8%. The sample comprised blood. The receptors shown here come from a woman under 40 in good health.

The rearrangement joins TRBV21-1 to TRBJ2-7; the table assigns TRBD1, which was not confirmed against the DNA. TRBV21-1 is recorded as a pseudogene. The CDR3 is 14 residues long. The DNA of the CDR3 is TGTGCCAGCAGCTTCCGGGACAGGTGCTACGAGCAGTACTTC. Amino acid sequence: CASSFRDRCYEQYF.

V is TRBV12-5 and J is TRBJ2-7; 7 bases line up with TRBD1. Trimming removed 2 bases from V and 7 bases from J; junction bases left unmatched: 5. The CDR3 consists of 13 residues. Germline V gene sequence: CDR1 LGHNT, CDR2 FRNRAP. The CDR3 loop is CASGLYRGAEQYF. CDR3 bases: TGTGCTAGTGGTTTGTACAGGGGAGCGGAGCAGTACTTC. Looking up the rest from reference TRBV12-5 and TRBJ2-7 gives the full variable domain: DARVTQTPRHKVTEMGQEVTMRCQPILGHNTVFWYRQTMMQGLELLAYFRNRAPLDDSGMPKDRFSAEMPDATLATLKIQPSEPRDSAVYFCASGLYRGAEQYFGPGTRLTVT.

This clonotype was seen a few times. The rearrangement links TRBV7-4 to TRBJ2-3; 9 positions match TRBD1. Unmatched junction bases numbered 3, after V lost 7 bases and J lost 1 base. The CDR3 length is 14 residues. Germline assignment: CDR1 SGHVT and CDR2 SQSDAQ. The CDR3 loop is CASIRTGGTDTQYF. DNA for the CDR3: TGTGCCAGCATCAGGACAGGGGGCACAGATACGCAGTATTTT. Using reference TRBV7-4 and TRBJ2-3 for the parts outside the CDR3, the full variable domain is GAGVSQSPRYKVAKRGRDVALRCDSISGHVTLYWYRQTLGQGSEVLTYSQSDAQRDKSGRPSGRFSAERPERSVSTLKIQRTEQGDSAVYLCASIRTGGTDTQYFGPGTRLTVL.

In this sample, this clonotype turned up many times. The chain employs TRBV10-3 and TRBJ2-6, with TRBD1 matching over 7 bases. V was clipped by 0 bases and J by 0 bases; unmatched bases: 2. This CDR3 comprises 17 residues. The germline V gene encodes CDR1 ENHRY and CDR2 SYGVKD. CDR3 amino acids: CAISESGQFSGANVLTF. The CDR3, as DNA: TGTGCCATCAGTGAGTCGGGACAGTTCTCTGGGGCCAACGTCCTGACTTTC.